These T cell receptor beta chains were read from a single sample in a study of blood T cells in healthy people across ages. TCRdb re-called the 5' RACE reads with MiXCR, one entry per CDR3 protein. The sample has some 290,000 distinct CDR3 sequences, roughly 26% seen once; the top ten hold around 29%. The source material was blood. Receptors were obtained from a woman between 65 and 79 years old in good health. Each CDR3 is given without its conserved first and last residue.

j_call	v_call	cdr3_aa
TRBJ1-2	TRBV9	ASSVGSANYGYT
TRBJ1-4	TRBV7-9	ASSLRADSNEKLF
TRBJ2-5	TRBV7-2	ASSSGLAWEQY
NA	TRBV20-1	SARRLAGPYEQY
TRBJ1-5	TRBV7-9	ASSSTTGSVNQPQH
TRBJ1-5	TRBV28	ASIYRQGSYSNQPQH
TRBJ1-5	TRBV7-3	ASSLTGIEPQH
TRBJ1-2	TRBV6-2/TRBV6-3	ASSPGQRYGYT
TRBJ2-1	TRBV29-1	SGSGGFYNEQF
TRBJ2-1	TRBV20-1	SAASSYNEQF
TRBJ1-1	TRBV5-4	ASSLAGAAEAF
TRBJ2-3	TRBV25-1	ASSGLAGSADTQY
TRBJ1-4	TRBV15	ATSRAPNFATNEKLF
TRBJ2-2	TRBV20-1	SATGQGDTGELF
TRBJ1-1	TRBV20-1	SARDARAF
TRBJ2-3	TRBV7-2	ASRREVADTQY
TRBJ1-1	TRBV29-1	SVARSMMGEAF
NA	TRBV6-5	ASSSDRFSYEQY